Below are 15 T cell receptor beta chains sequenced from a single sample in a study of OX40 agonist ivuxolimab in advanced cancers. Profiled with immunoSEQ multiplex PCR; TCRdb holds only in-frame clones, not every one. The repertoire holds tens of thousands of clones, 85% to 95% seen once, with approximately 0.3% in the top ten. The sequenced sample was CD4+ or CD8+ T cells sorted from blood, obtained in a trial of the OX40 agonist ivuxolimab. The receptors were gathered from an adult with an advanced solid tumor such as melanoma, head and neck, liver or kidney cancer.

The V and J genes are TRBV28 and TRBJ2-1, with 9 nucleotides matching TRBD1. After removal of 5 bases from V and 6 bases from J, the junction contained 11 bases not matched to a gene. The germline V gene has CDR1 MDHEN and CDR2 SYDVKM. The CDR3 extends over 16 amino acids. The CDR3 sequence is CASSPTGTGNINEQFF. CDR3 DNA: TGTGCCAGCAGTCCCACCGGGACAGGGAATATCAATGAGCAGTTCTTC.

J is TRBJ2-2 and V is TRBV27; TRBD1 agrees at 9 bases. The J segment lost 1 base and the V segment lost 2 bases, leaving 14 bases of the junction unmatched. CDR3 length: 20 amino acids. Germline-derived CDR1 and CDR2 are MNHEY and SMNVEV (reference sequence). As DNA, the CDR3 is TGTGCCAGCAGTTTAGATCGGGGGACAGGGAAGGTTTGGAACACCGGGGAGCTGTTTTTT. Translation: CASSLDRGTGKVWNTGELFF.

V usage is TRBV28 and J usage is TRBJ1-2; 9 bases fit TRBD1. V was clipped by 3 bases and J by 2 bases; unmatched bases: 4. Germline V lookup: CDR1 MDHEN, CDR2 SYDVKM. CDR3 length: 15 residues. Here the CDR3 reads CASSFRDRVNYGYTF. In DNA, the CDR3 is TGTGCCAGCAGTTTCCGGGACAGGGTAAACTATGGCTACACCTTC.

This CDR3 is CASSWGRASYEQYF. The CDR3 nucleotides are TGTGCCAGCAGCTGGGGGCGGGCCTCCTACGAGCAGTACTTC. The chain carries TRBV11-2 and TRBJ2-7; possible D gene TRBD1, 6 bases. CDR1 and CDR2 (germline): SGHAT, FQNNGV. Deletions cut 4 bases from V and 0 bases from J, with 10 bases between. This CDR3 has 14 residues.

The V and J genes are TRBV28 and TRBJ1-2; D not resolved. CDR3 length equals 13 residues. Germline V lookup: CDR1 MDHEN, CDR2 SYDVKM. The V gene lost 6 bases and the J gene lost 4 bases, with 12 bases spanning the gap. CDR3 DNA: TGTGCCAGCAGCTTGTCAGTCGTCTATGGCTACACCTTC. The encoded protein is CASSLSVVYGYTF.

The chain recombines TRBV28 with TRBJ2-7; 9 bases align to TRBD1. CDR1 and CDR2 from the germline V gene are MDHEN and SYDVKM. There are 17 residues in the CDR3. The J segment lost 4 bases and the V segment lost 5 bases, leaving 15 bases of the junction unmatched. The CDR3 protein is CASSPSTGTGSRYEQYF. DNA of the CDR3: TGTGCCAGCAGTCCCTCAACGGGGACAGGGAGCCGGTACGAGCAGTACTTC.

The V gene is TRBV29-1, the J gene TRBJ2-1, with TRBD1 as a possible D gene (5 bases). Trimming took off 4 bases at V and 2 bases at J, with 6 bases between the two ends. Germline lookup yields CDR1 SQVTM and CDR2 ANQGSEA. This CDR3 has 12 amino acids. The CDR3 coding sequence is TGCAGCGTTGTCAGGGCCTACAATGAGCAGTTCTTC. This encodes CSVVRAYNEQFF.

DNA of the CDR3: TGCGCCAGCACCCACCGGGACACGGGAACTTATGGCTACACCTTC. Its translation is CASTHRDTGTYGYTF. This rearrangement joins TRBV5-1 to TRBJ1-2; D might be TRBD1 (6 bases). The V gene's germline CDR1 is SGHRS and CDR2 YFSETQ. V lost 6 bases and J lost 5, with 20 bases in between. CDR3 size: 15 residues.

This rearrangement joins TRBV7-8 to TRBJ1-5; D is unclear. V was cut by 5 bases and J by 4 bases, with 12 bases left in between. Germline V CDR1 and CDR2: SGHVS, FQNEAQ. This CDR3 is 14 amino acids long. CDR3 loop: CASSINYPNQPQHF. DNA for the CDR3: TGTGCCAGCAGCATCAATTACCCAAATCAGCCCCAGCATTTT.

This chain links TRBV5-1 with TRBJ1-4; TRBD1 matches 7 bases. Losses at the gene ends were 4 bases for V and 8 bases for J; bases not matched to a gene: 17. Germline lookup yields CDR1 SGHRS and CDR2 YFSETQ. The CDR3 contains 17 residues. The CDR3 nucleotides are TGCGCCAGCAGCGCAGGCACCTTCGGGGCAGGGGGGGAAAAACTGTTTTTT. Translation gives CASSAGTFGAGGEKLFF.

The chain joins TRBV14 to TRBJ2-2; 8 nucleotides agree with TRBD1. Trimming at V came to 8 bases and at J to 6 bases, leaving 8 bases not matched to a gene. Germline V gene sequence: CDR1 SGHDN, CDR2 FVKESK. There are 14 residues in the CDR3. The CDR3 sequence is CASEGTGSPGELFF. The CDR3 DNA reads TGTGCCAGCGAGGGGACAGGCTCCCCCGGGGAGCTGTTTTTT.

This chain connects TRBV28 to TRBJ2-2; 8 bases agree with TRBD1. Looked up from germline, CDR1 is MDHEN and CDR2 is SYDVKM. The CDR3 totals 14 residues. J was trimmed by 3 bases and V by 5 bases; bases with no gene match: 2. Here the CDR3 reads CASSRQGYTGELFF. The DNA of the CDR3 is TGTGCCAGCAGTAGACAGGGGTACACCGGGGAGCTGTTTTTT.

This chain uses TRBV29-1 with TRBJ2-2, with D maybe TRBD2 (5 bases). The CDR3 extends over 19 amino acids. V lost 2 bases and J lost 4, with 26 bases in between. Germline CDR1 is SQVTM and CDR2 is ANQGSEA. CDR3 DNA sequence: TGCAGCGTTGAACTTGGACCCTATAAGGAAAAGGGAGCCACCGGGGAGCTGTTTTTT. Protein: CSVELGPYKEKGATGELFF.

V usage is TRBV28 and J usage is TRBJ2-7; 9 bases map to TRBD1. CDR1 and CDR2 (germline): MDHEN, SYDVKM. The CDR3 contains 14 residues. V trimming: 10 bases; J trimming: 4 bases; junction bases outside the gene matches: 11. Here the CDR3 DNA reads TGTGCCACCATTGGGCCGGGACAGGGTTACGAGCAGTACTTC. This gives the protein CATIGPGQGYEQYF.

The genes are TRBV19 and TRBJ2-7; possibly TRBD2 for D (6 bases). The CDR3 is 14 amino acids. The V end lost 5 bases, the J end lost 3 bases, and 14 bases lay between the germline ends. Germline-derived CDR1 and CDR2 are LNHDA and SQIVND (reference sequence). The CDR3, as DNA: TGTGCCAGTAGTCCACGGGGCGGGGTCTACGAGCAGTACTTC. It is translated as CASSPRGGVYEQYF.